The rows below give T cell receptor beta chains drawn from one sample of a study of technical replicates of blood from several donors. Data came from immunoSEQ multiplex PCR; TCRdb stores just in-frame clones and leaves some out. Of 50,000 or so clones listed, around 90% are singletons. Sample: PBMCs. The source is a human donor in good health. Some clones in this sample may be carry-over from other donors' samples. The CDR3 runs from the conserved cysteine through the conserved F or W. D genes are given only for firm matches. Expanded clones get a size class; other rows say once, few or many, or leave the size out.

15	.	TRBV19	TRBJ2-2	TRBD1	TGTGCCAGTAGTCTCCAGACAGGGGAACCCGGGGAGCTGTTTTTT	CASSLQTGEPGELFF
12	.	TRBV12-5	TRBJ1-2	.	TGTGCTAGTGGTTTGGCCCCTTATGGCTACACCTTC	CASGLAPYGYTF
14	.	TRBV10-3	TRBJ2-7	.	TGTGCCATCAGTGATGTGGAAGGGGTATACGAGCAGTACTTC	CAISDVEGVYEQYF
11	few	TRBV2	TRBJ2-7	.	TGTGCCAGCAGTCAGATCTACGAGCAGTACTTC	CASSQIYEQYF
18	.	TRBV29-1	TRBJ2-7	.	TGCAGCGTTGATTGTCTCACACCGGACAGAGAACCGATCTACGAGCAGTACTTC	CSVDCLTPDREPIYEQYF
16	once	TRBV5-6	TRBJ2-3	TRBD1	TGTGCCAGCAGCCCGGGGACAGGGGACCGTTTTGCTACGCAGTATTTT	CASSPGTGDRFATQYF
14	.	TRBV2	TRBJ1-4	.	TGTGCCAGCAGTCCCGACAGGTTTTATGAAAAACTGTTTTTT	CASSPDRFYEKLFF
16	once	TRBV4-2	TRBJ2-3	.	TGTGCCAGCAGCCAACTGACAGTGCGACCGACAGATACGCAGTATTTT	CASSQLTVRPTDTQYF
11	.	TRBV2	TRBJ2-1	.	TGTGCCAGCAGGAGTGGGGGGGAGCAGTTCTTC	CASRSGGEQFF
16	few	TRBV10-3	TRBJ1-6	TRBD1	TGTGCCATCAGCCGAGGTCTGGGACAGGGAGGTTCACCCCTCCACTTT	CAISRGLGQGGSPLHF
19	.	TRBV12-5	TRBJ2-1	TRBD2	TGTGCTAGTGGTTTGGTACGCCTAGGGACTAGCGGGAGGGGCAATGAGCAGTTCTTC	CASGLVRLGTSGRGNEQFF
14	.	TRBV6-6	TRBJ2-5	TRBD2	TGTGCCAGCAGAAGCGGGAGAGGGGAAGAGACCCAGTACTTC	CASRSGRGEETQYF
14	.	TRBV19	TRBJ2-2	.	TGTGCCAGTGCCCGCCGGGGATACACCGGGGAGCTGTTTTTT	CASARRGYTGELFF
14	large	TRBV5-1	TRBJ1-1	.	TGCGCCAGCAGCCTGGGGGGCGGTTACACTGAAGCTTTCTTT	CASSLGGGYTEAFF
15	.	TRBV30	TRBJ1-1	.	TGTGCCTGGAGTCGATGGGCAGGGCAGAACACTGAAGCTTTCTTT	CAWSRWAGQNTEAFF
15	.	TRBV6-6	TRBJ1-5	.	TGTGCCAGCAGTCGGACAGAATATAGCAATCAGCCCCAGCATTTT	CASSRTEYSNQPQHF
14	.	TRBV5-1	TRBJ1-3	TRBD1	TGCGCCAGCAGCCAGGGGGACTCTGGAAACACCATATATTTT	CASSQGDSGNTIYF
17	.	TRBV5-4	TRBJ2-1	TRBD2	TGTGCCAGCAGCGGCGGACGTAGCGGGGCCTCCTACAATGAGCAGTTCTTC	CASSGGRSGASYNEQFF
14	.	TRBV5-6	TRBJ2-5	TRBD1	TGTGCCAGCAGCGAACAGGGGGCCCAAGAGACCCAGTACTTC	CASSEQGAQETQYF
12	.	TRBV30	TRBJ1-2	TRBD1	TGTGCCTGGAGGCAGGGGGCAAATGGCTACACCTTC	CAWRQGANGYTF
15	.	TRBV11-2	TRBJ2-1	TRBD2	TGTGCCAGCAGCGCGACTAGCGGAGGGGGCAATGAGCAGTTCTTC	CASSATSGGGNEQFF
14	once	TRBV30	TRBJ1-2	.	TGTGCCTGGAAATCCCCAGGGGCTTCTATTGGCTACACCTTC	CAWKSPGASIGYTF
14	.	TRBV25-1	TRBJ2-7	TRBD1	TGTGCCAGCAGGGGACAGGAGGGGTCTTACGAGCAGTACTTC	CASRGQEGSYEQYF
13	.	TRBV19	TRBJ1-4	.	TGTGCCACCAGTAGACAGTACAATGAAAAACTGTTTTTT	CATSRQYNEKLFF
14	.	TRBV5-6	TRBJ2-5	TRBD2	TGTGCCACCAAAACCTGGCGGGGGAAAGAGACCCAGTACTTC	CATKTWRGKETQYF
15	once	TRBV18	TRBJ1-2	.	TGTGCCAGCTCACCGTATAGGGGAAATGAGGATGGCTACACCTTC	CASSPYRGNEDGYTF
13	.	TRBV6-4	TRBJ1-5	.	TGTGCCAGCAGTGAGGGAGAACATCAGCCCCAGCATTTT	CASSEGEHQPQHF
13	.	TRBV7-9	TRBJ1-6	.	TGTGCCACTACTTACGGGGGAAATTCACCCCTCCACTTT	CATTYGGNSPLHF
15	.	TRBV6-5	TRBJ1-5	TRBD1	TGTGCCAGCAGCCCACAGGGGGCTAGCAATCAGCCCCAGCATTTT	CASSPQGASNQPQHF
15	.	TRBV9	TRBJ1-1	.	TGTGCCAGCAGCGTAGGGTCAGGGGTTGGGACTGAAGCTTTCTTT	CASSVGSGVGTEAFF